One and the same sample provided the 25 T cell receptor beta chains below, sequenced in a study of T cells in Graves' hyperthyroidism and ophthalmopathy. There were TCR beta CDR3 regions amplified from RNA transcripts. The HTBI primer set was used in a first-round RT-PCR of the TCR CDR3. MiXCR was run by TCRdb on the multiplex PCR reads, yielding one entry per CDR3 protein. The sample includes around 210,000 distinct CDR3 sequences, 17% of them seen just once. The sequencing input was blood. Every receptor here comes from a woman aged 45-65 years with Graves' hyperthyroidism.

Many counts were recorded for this clonotype. This chain uses TRBV7-2 with TRBJ2-1; 13 nucleotides match TRBD2. Germline V gene sequence: CDR1 SGHTA, CDR2 FQGNSA. The CDR3 is 15 amino acids. The junction had 2 bases not matched to a gene; V was cut back by 1 base and J by 8 bases. This CDR3 reads CASSLVTSGGYEQFF. In nucleotides, the CDR3 is TGTGCCAGCAGCTTAGTGACTAGCGGGGGGTATGAGCAGTTCTTC.

This clonotype was recorded at least ten times. This rearrangement joins TRBV7-8 to TRBJ2-3, with a possible D match to TRBD2 (5 bases). The germline V gene encodes CDR1 SGHVS and CDR2 FQNEAQ. CDR3 length: 14 residues. The V and J ends lost 5 bases and 6 bases respectively, with 15 bases between them. The CDR3 sequence is CASSAYLIADTQYF. The CDR3 nucleotides read TGTGCCAGCAGCGCATACTTGATAGCGGATACGCAGTATTTT.

This clonotype was counted many times. The J gene is TRBJ2-3, the V gene TRBV5-1, with 7 nucleotides matching TRBD2. After removal of 4 bases from V and 0 bases from J, the junction contained 8 bases not matched to a gene. Germline V gene lookup returns CDR1 SGHRS and CDR2 YFSETQ. The CDR3 length is 16 residues. This CDR3 is CASSRLADPSTDTQYF. CDR3 sequence (DNA): TGCGCCAGCAGCCGGCTAGCGGATCCTAGCACAGATACGCAGTATTTT.

This clonotype was seen at least ten times. The rearrangement links TRBV2 to TRBJ1-2; D gene uncertain. Trimming removed 3 bases at V and 1 base at J, with 6 bases between. The CDR3 consists of 13 residues. Per germline, CDR1 SNHLY and CDR2 FYNNEI. The CDR3 spells CASSDRLNYGYTF. CDR3 nucleotides: TGTGCCAGCAGTGATCGGCTTAACTATGGCTACACCTTC. Supplemented by reference TRBV2 and TRBJ1-2, the full variable domain reads EPEVTQTPSHQVTQMGQEVILRCVPISNHLYFYWYRQILGQKVEFLVSFYNNEISEKSEIFDDQFSVERPDGSNFTLKIRSTKLEDSAMYFCASSDRLNYGYTFGSGTRLTVV.

The rearrangement joins TRBV7-6 to TRBJ2-1; D remains ambiguous. The CDR3 is 17 amino acids. The germline V gene encodes CDR1 SGHVS and CDR2 FNYEAQ. V was clipped by 5 bases and J by 0 bases, with 17 bases between them. CDR3 amino acids: CASSPTTPESSYNEQFF. The CDR3 DNA sequence: TGTGCCAGCAGCCCAACGACTCCGGAGAGCTCCTACAATGAGCAGTTCTTC. The whole variable domain, filled in from reference TRBV7-6 and TRBJ2-1, reads GAGVSQSPRYKVTKRGQDVALRCDPISGHVSLYWYRQALGQGPEFLTYFNYEAQQDKSGLPNDRFSAERPEGSISTLTIQRTEQRDSAMYRCASSPTTPESSYNEQFFGPGTRLTVL.

This clonotype was counted a few times. The chain has TRBV5-1 and TRBJ2-1; 9 bases are shared with TRBD2. The CDR3 totals 17 residues. CDR1 and CDR2 from the germline V gene are SGHRS and YFSETQ. V was clipped by 0 bases and J by 5 bases; unmatched bases: 9. The CDR3: CASSLELASGMNNEQFF. The CDR3 bases are TGCGCCAGCAGCTTGGAACTTGCTAGCGGGATGAACAATGAGCAGTTCTTC.

Notes on this clonotype: This may stem from a read error, because a much larger clone lies one nucleotide away. The chain carries TRBV7-9 and TRBJ1-1; D not certain. The V gene lost 3 bases and the J gene lost 3 bases, with 8 bases spanning the gap. The CDR3 extends over 13 amino acids. Germline assignment: CDR1 SEHNR and CDR2 FQNEAQ (reference sequence). The CDR3 DNA reads as TGTGCCAGCAGCTTTAACACACACACTGAAGCTTTCTTT. Translation: CASSFNTHTEAFF.

This clonotype has only a few counts. The genes are TRBV6-2 or TRBV6-3 and TRBJ1-1, with 9 bases aligning to TRBD1. The CDR3 loop spans 14 amino acids. Germline CDR1 MNHEY, CDR2 SVGEGT. V lost 6 bases, J lost 3 bases, and 5 bases stayed unmatched. CDR3 region: CASRAGQGYTEAFF. The DNA of the CDR3 is TGTGCCAGCAGAGCCGGACAGGGGTACACTGAAGCTTTCTTT.

The J gene is TRBJ1-5, the V gene TRBV28, with 10 bases matching TRBD1. Germline CDR1 is MDHEN and CDR2 is SYDVKM. CDR3 length: 17 residues. The ends lost 4 bases at V and 1 base at J; junction bases unmatched: 7. CDR3 region: CASSSATGGSSNQPQHF. The CDR3 DNA is TGTGCCAGCAGTTCCGCGACAGGGGGCTCGAGCAATCAGCCCCAGCATTTT.

This clonotype was counted many times. The chain recombines TRBV3-1 with TRBJ2-1; 12 nucleotides match TRBD2. The CDR3 is 17 residues long. Per the germline V gene, CDR1 is LGHDT and CDR2 is YNNKEL (reference sequence). V shed 4 bases and J 7 bases; nucleotides not matched to a gene: 11. The CDR3 loop reads CASSPVPTSGRRNEQFF. DNA of the CDR3: TGTGCCAGCAGCCCGGTCCCGACTAGCGGGAGAAGGAATGAGCAGTTCTTC.

This clonotype appeared many times. The V gene is TRBV15, the J gene TRBJ1-1; tentatively, D is TRBD1 (5 bases). This CDR3 contains 19 residues. Germline assignment: CDR1 LNHNV and CDR2 YYDKDF (reference sequence). V was clipped by 3 bases and J by 1 base, with 24 bases between them. CDR3 bases: TGTGCCACCAGCAGCGGATGGAGGGGTGGATTAACTTCGAACACTGAAGCTTTCTTT. This codes for CATSSGWRGGLTSNTEAFF.

Worth noting for this clonotype: A clone one base away is much larger, so this may be a read error. This chain connects TRBV28 to TRBJ1-1, with TRBD1 as a possible D gene (5 bases). Germline loops: CDR1 MDHEN, CDR2 SYDVKM. The CDR3 sequence is 13 residues long. CDR3 in amino acids: CAGSRGGGLEAFF. CDR3 DNA sequence: TGTGCCGGCAGTCGGGGCGGCGGACTTGAGGCTTTCTTT.

This clonotype was seen more than once but under ten times. A single base separates this from a much larger clone, so it may be a read error. The J gene is TRBJ1-1, the V gene TRBV30; tentatively, D is TRBD1 (5 bases). The V and J ends lost 4 bases and 1 base respectively, with 10 bases between them. The germline gives CDR1 GTSNPN, CDR2 SVGIG (reference sequence). This CDR3 comprises 13 residues. The CDR3 sequence is CAWTGAPNTEAFF. The CDR3 DNA follows: TGTGCCTGGACCGGGGCACCGAACACTGAAGCTTTCTTT.

This clonotype was seen ten or more times. The rearrangement joins TRBV28 to TRBJ2-5; 9 positions agree with TRBD2. CDR1 MDHEN and CDR2 SYDVKM come from the germline V gene. V shed 6 bases and J 5 bases; nucleotides not matched to a gene: 10. The CDR3 runs to 15 residues. The CDR3 bases are TGTGCCAGCAGACCCCTAGCGGGGTATGGGGAGACCCAGTACTTC. Translating gives CASRPLAGYGETQYF. Variable domain in full (rest from reference TRBV28 and TRBJ2-5): DVKVTQSSRYLVKRTGEKVFLECVQDMDHENMFWYRQDPGLGLRLIYFSYDVKMKEKGDIPEGYSVSREKKERFSLILESASTNQTSMYLCASRPLAGYGETQYFGPGTRLLVL.

The rearrangement links TRBV6-1 to TRBJ2-7; no definite D call. Trimming stripped 0 bases from V and 0 bases from J, with 15 bases between. CDR3 length: 17 residues. The germline gives CDR1 MNHNS, CDR2 SASEGT. Written as DNA, the CDR3 is TGTGCCAGCAGTGAAGCCTACTTGTGGGCCATCTCCTACGAGCAGTACTTC. Translated: CASSEAYLWAISYEQYF.

In its sample, this clonotype was seen a few times. The junction shows a germline mismatch at one end, possibly a read error. V and J are TRBV20-1 and TRBJ2-1; 7 nucleotides agree with TRBD2. Germline assignment: CDR1 DFQATT and CDR2 SNEGSKA (reference sequence). This CDR3 region has 18 residues. The CDR3 loop reads CSATSYGGRVGSYNEQFF. Here the CDR3 DNA reads TGCAGTGCTACATCCTACGGGGGGAGGGTAGGGTCCTACAATGAGCAATTCTTC.

This clonotype came up a few times. The CDR3 sequence is CASSSGGPSENYGYTF. The CDR3 DNA follows: TGTGCCAGTAGCTCGGGTGGGCCCAGTGAGAACTATGGCTACACCTTC. This chain connects TRBV19 to TRBJ1-2; D remains ambiguous. Trimming took 6 bases from V and 2 from J, leaving 19 bases between them. Germline V lookup: CDR1 LNHDA, CDR2 SQIVND (reference sequence). The CDR3 contains 16 residues.

This clonotype has ten or more counts. The CDR3 DNA sequence: TGTGCCAGCAGTGAGGCGGGAGTCGACACAGATACGCAGTATTTT. Translation: CASSEAGVDTDTQYF. This chain uses TRBV2 with TRBJ2-3; the match to TRBD2 covers 7 bases. Germline V gene data show CDR1 as SNHLY and CDR2 as FYNNEI. Trimming took 3 bases from V and 2 from J; bases not matched to a gene: 5. The CDR3 consists of 15 residues.

This chain joins TRBV5-1 and TRBJ2-7; 8 bases are shared with TRBD1. With V trimmed by 4 bases and J by 6 bases, 12 bases remained unmatched. The germline V gene encodes CDR1 SGHRS and CDR2 YFSETQ. The CDR3 runs to 15 residues. CDR3 sequence: CASSLDRVGDREQYF. DNA for the CDR3: TGCGCCAGCAGCCTGGACAGGGTGGGGGATCGCGAGCAGTACTTC. The full variable domain, completed using reference TRBV5-1 and TRBJ2-7, is KAGVTQTPRYLIKTRGQQVTLSCSPISGHRSVSWYQQTPGQGLQFLFEYFSETQRNKGNFPGRFSGRQFSNSRSEMNVSTLELGDSALYLCASSLDRVGDREQYFGPGTRLTVT.

The V and J genes are TRBV6-2 or TRBV6-3 and TRBJ2-1, with TRBD1 matching over 7 bases. J was trimmed by 9 bases and V by 6 bases; bases with no gene match: 11. The CDR3 spans 14 residues. Germline CDR1 MNHEY, CDR2 SVGEGT. The CDR3 region has the DNA TGTGCCAGCAGCCCCTCCACAGGGGTGAGTGAGCAGTTCTTC. As protein: CASSPSTGVSEQFF.

In its sample, this clonotype was seen a few times. The chain joins TRBV15 to TRBJ2-5; no clear D. The CDR3 extends over 15 amino acids. Trimming removed 2 bases from V and 3 bases from J, with 13 bases in between. Germline V gives CDR1 LNHNV, CDR2 YYDKDF (reference sequence). CDR3 residues: CATSRSLQQEETQYF. DNA for the CDR3: TGTGCCACCAGCAGAAGTCTACAGCAAGAAGAGACCCAGTACTTC.

This clonotype was seen many times. The chain has TRBV29-1 and TRBJ1-1; the D is unclear. Germline CDR1 SQVTM, CDR2 ANQGSEA. Trimming cost V 1 base and J 0 bases, with 6 bases left between them. The CDR3 is 13 residues long. CDR3 region: CSVEARMNTEAFF. CDR3 DNA sequence: TGCAGCGTTGAAGCGAGGATGAACACTGAAGCTTTCTTT.

This clonotype was picked up many times. This chain connects TRBV7-3 to TRBJ2-1; D perhaps matches TRBD2 (6 bases). Germline loops: CDR1 SGHTA, CDR2 FQGTGA. There are 15 residues in the CDR3. V was clipped by 5 bases and J by 0 bases, with 11 bases between them. CDR3 nucleotides: TGTGCCAGCAGCAGTAGCGGACCCTCCTACAATGAGCAGTTCTTC. Residues: CASSSSGPSYNEQFF. The complete variable domain, with remaining parts taken from reference TRBV7-3 and TRBJ2-1, reads GAGVSQTPSNKVTEKGKYVELRCDPISGHTALYWYRQSLGQGPEFLIYFQGTGAADDSGLPNDRFFAVRPEGSVSTLKIQRTERGDSAVYLCASSSSGPSYNEQFFGPGTRLTVL.

This chain uses TRBV18 with TRBJ2-3; maybe TRBD2 (6 bases). In germline, CDR1 is KGHSH, CDR2 LQKENI. CDR3 length: 15 amino acids. Trimming shortened V by 0 bases and J by 5 bases, and 12 bases separated the two germline ends. The CDR3 DNA follows: TGTGCCAGCTCACCACCTGACGGGAGCCGAGATACGCAGTATTTT. Protein product: CASSPPDGSRDTQYF.

This clonotype was seen at least ten times. The rearrangement links TRBV20-1 to TRBJ2-5, with D unclear. This CDR3 has 13 residues. Trimming shortened V by 6 bases and J by 5 bases, and 16 bases separated the two germline ends. Germline assignment: CDR1 DFQATT and CDR2 SNEGSKA (reference sequence). The CDR3 region has the DNA TGCAGTGCCTCGGACCTTGCCATGGAGACCCAGTACTTC. It codes for CSASDLAMETQYF.